This TCR beta chain appears in the sequencing data of a study of cytomegalovirus exposure and HLA in healthy donors. Whole-study context: The 95 to 150 validation repertoires used a platform that matched the one used for the approximately 670 first-cohort repertoires, as a later analysis reported.

V dropped 5 bases and J dropped 1 base, with 15 bases sitting between them. The V gene's germline CDR1 is MNHEY and CDR2 SMNVEV (reference sequence). This CDR3 is 15 amino acids long. Clones were sequenced by immunoSEQ multiplex PCR, and TCRdb holds only the in-frame ones, with some missing. Here the sample spans under 400,000 clones, roughly 85% being singletons. The sample comprised PBMCs. This TCR was sampled from a woman under 30 in good health and CMV-seronegative. The chain has TRBV27 and TRBJ2-7; D might be TRBD1 (6 bases). Here the CDR3 reads CASSPDSRTSYEQYF. The CDR3 coding sequence is TGTGCCAGCAGTCCGGACAGTCGCACATCCTACGAGCAGTACTTC.